The clone carrying this T cell receptor (beta chain) was observed a few times. Its antigen is unknown. RNA transcripts yielded amplified TCR beta CDR3 regions. When the TCR CDR3 underwent first-round RT-PCR, the HTBI primer set was used. TCRdb reprocessed the multiplex PCR reads with MiXCR, giving one entry per CDR3 protein. Found here are approximately 360,000 distinct CDR3 sequences, just under 25% of them singletons; the top ten hold more than 60%. Clinical symptoms, serum thyroxine and TRAb, thyroid ultrasound and orbital computed tomography were used for the diagnoses. The data originate from a study of T cells in Graves' hyperthyroidism and ophthalmopathy. Regarding the study as a whole: The model made its ophthalmopathy prediction, and onset followed a median roughly 6.5 months later.

In germline, CDR1 is MNHNS, CDR2 SASEGT. V dropped 6 bases and J dropped 0 bases, with 15 bases sitting between them. This CDR3 spans 16 amino acids. The TCR originated in a man aged 50 or older with Graves' hyperthyroidism. This rearrangement joins TRBV6-1 to TRBJ1-3; the D is unclear. Material: blood. The DNA of the CDR3 is TGTGCCAGCAGCACACATGGAGCCCCCTCTGGAAACACCATATATTTT. The encoded protein is CASSTHGAPSGNTIYF.